The present TCR beta chain was sequenced within a study of blood T cells in healthy people across ages. Study results and caveats: Per million T cells, the diversity of TCR beta decreased roughly linearly as age advanced.

With regard to this clonotype: Its antigen is not identified.

Between the trimmed V and J ends, which lost 6 bases and 7 bases, there was a span of 4 bases. This CDR3 is 11 amino acids long. Germline CDR1 is MDHEN and CDR2 is SYDVKM. Every participating donor contributed about 10 milliliters of peripheral blood through a draw. Next came a second PCR, run for about 7 to 12 cycles, which used a sample-barcoded 5' primer along with a J-beta primer mix. Every single cDNA molecule received a tag from a template-switch adaptor with 12 random nucleotides. In TCRdb, the 5' RACE reads were re-called with MiXCR into one record per CDR3 protein. The data contain 1 million or so distinct CDR3 sequences, under 30% of them singletons. These data were also reused for a study on T cells of mothers and their children.

The V call is TRBV28, the J call TRBJ1-6; D uncertain. This TCR derives from a girl aged 2 to 9 in good health. Sequencing was done on a sample of blood. CDR3 bases: TGTGCCAGCAGCCCGAATTCACCCCTCCACTTT. As protein: CASSPNSPLHF.